Listed here are 17 T cell receptor beta chains from one sample, sequenced in a study of blood T cell repertoires in COVID-19. Profiled with immunoSEQ multiplex PCR; TCRdb holds only in-frame clones, not every one. The profile shows some 490,000 clones, 75% to 90% of them singletons. The source material was peripheral blood. Source of these receptors: a human donor in a cohort sampled during active COVID-19.

This chain connects TRBV10-3 to TRBJ2-2, with D maybe TRBD1 (5 bases). The CDR3 loop spans 14 amino acids. Germline loops: CDR1 ENHRY, CDR2 SYGVKD. Deletions cut 4 bases from V and 5 bases from J, with 11 bases between. The CDR3 region is CAISAAGPTGELFF. CDR3 in DNA: TGTGCCATCAGTGCGGCAGGGCCAACCGGGGAGCTGTTTTTT.

The chain uses TRBV7-2 and TRBJ2-2; a weak D match, TRBD1 (6 bases). CDR1 is SGHTA, CDR2 FQGNSA, per germline. The CDR3 runs to 13 residues. Deletions cut 2 bases from V and 6 bases from J, with 7 bases between. The CDR3 region is CASSLRGSGELFF. The CDR3, as DNA: TGTGCCAGCAGCTTAAGGGGGTCCGGGGAGCTGTTTTTT.

Written as DNA, the CDR3 is TGTGCCACCAGCAGAGATTTACTGGCAGGGTCCACTGGAAACACCATATATTTT. Its translation is CATSRDLLAGSTGNTIYF. The J gene is TRBJ1-3, the V gene TRBV15, with a weak D call TRBD1 (5 bases). Germline values: CDR1 LNHNV, CDR2 YYDKDF (reference sequence). V lost 0 bases and J lost 2, with 17 bases in between. The CDR3 length is 18 residues.

The J gene is TRBJ2-7, the V gene TRBV6-2 or TRBV6-3; 10 nucleotides align to TRBD1. The CDR3 is 19 amino acids. V lost 6 bases, J lost 0 bases, and 17 bases stayed unmatched. In germline, CDR1 is MNHEY, CDR2 SVGEGT. The CDR3 nucleotides read TGTGCCAGCAGCCGACGGAGGCCGACAGGGGGCACTTACTCCTACGAGCAGTACTTC. Translation: CASSRRRPTGGTYSYEQYF.

The chain uses TRBV19 and TRBJ1-3; 7 nucleotides align to TRBD1. After removal of 6 bases from V and 0 bases from J, the junction contained 8 bases not matched to a gene. This CDR3 contains 16 residues. Germline V gene data show CDR1 as LNHDA and CDR2 as SQIVND (reference sequence). In DNA form, the CDR3 reads TGTGCCAGTAGGGAAACAGGGGCCCACTCTGGAAACACCATATATTTT. Protein: CASRETGAHSGNTIYF. Combining the CDR3 with reference TRBV19 and TRBJ1-3 gives the whole variable domain DGGITQSPKYLFRKEGQNVTLSCEQNLNHDAMYWYRQDPGQGLRLIYYSQIVNDFQKGDIAEGYSVSREKKESFPLTVTSAQKNPTAFYLCASRETGAHSGNTIYFGEGSWLTVV.

J is TRBJ2-1 and V is TRBV10-3; a possible D gene is TRBD2 (6 bases). CDR1 ENHRY and CDR2 SYGVKD come from the germline V gene. V gave up 6 bases and J gave up 8 bases, with 14 bases separating them. CDR3 size: 13 residues. Here the CDR3 reads CAIRWGVGDEQFF. CDR3 in DNA: TGTGCCATCAGGTGGGGGGTCGGGGATGAGCAGTTCTTC.

This chain links TRBV6-5 with TRBJ2-2; possibly TRBD2 for D (5 bases). The V and J ends lost 7 bases and 7 bases respectively, with 10 bases between them. The CDR3 loop spans 12 amino acids. Germline V CDR1 and CDR2: MNHEY, SVGAGI. CDR3 nucleotide sequence: TGTGCCAGCAATTTCGGGGTCGGGGAGCTGTTTTTT. Its translation: CASNFGVGELFF.

This clone was seen only a few times. The chain links TRBV10-3 to TRBJ1-4; D remains ambiguous. V dropped 2 bases and J dropped 5 bases, with 6 bases sitting between them. The length of the CDR3 is 13 residues. Per germline, CDR1 ENHRY and CDR2 SYGVKD. Here the CDR3 reads CAISELPNEKLFF. The DNA for the CDR3 is TGTGCCATCAGTGAGCTCCCGAATGAAAAACTGTTTTTT.

V is TRBV9 and J is TRBJ1-3; the D gene is possibly TRBD1 (6 bases). V gave up 4 bases and J gave up 0 bases, with 11 bases separating them. Germline CDR1 reads SGDLS; CDR2 reads YYNGEE. The CDR3 is made up of 15 amino acids. CDR3 region: CASSRGQSSGNTIYF. The CDR3 DNA sequence: TGTGCCAGCAGCCGCGGACAGTCCTCTGGAAACACCATATATTTT.

The chain links TRBV28 to TRBJ1-5; maybe TRBD1 (6 bases). The germline gives CDR1 MDHEN, CDR2 SYDVKM. The length of the CDR3 is 14 residues. V shed 2 bases and J shed 8 bases, with 13 bases lying between them. In DNA, the CDR3 is TGTGCCAGCAGTTTAATACAGGGAGGGGAGCCCCAGCATTTT. It specifies CASSLIQGGEPQHF.

A single count supports this clone. This sequence joins TRBV11-2 and TRBJ1-1; D unresolved. Looked up from germline, CDR1 is SGHAT and CDR2 is FQNNGV. V lost 3 bases, J lost 0 bases, and 11 bases lay in between. The length of the CDR3 is 15 residues. Here the CDR3 reads CASSFRRHLNTEAFF. The DNA for the CDR3 is TGTGCCAGCAGCTTCCGTCGACATTTGAACACTGAAGCTTTCTTT.

This clone was detected once. This chain connects TRBV6-4 to TRBJ2-1; D is possibly TRBD2 (5 bases). The germline V gene encodes CDR1 MRHNA and CDR2 SNTAGT. This CDR3 comprises 15 residues. The V end was cut by 4 bases, the J end by 0 bases, with 10 bases between. The CDR3 DNA reads as TGTGCCAGCAGTGTAGAGGGCAGCTCCTACAATGAGCAGTTCTTC. Translated, it gives CASSVEGSSYNEQFF.

In this sample, this clone turned up once. This chain's CDR3 is CASSPDRGRRQETQYF. CDR3 in DNA: TGTGCCAGCTCACCCGACAGGGGGAGAAGGCAAGAGACCCAGTACTTC. This chain uses TRBV18 with TRBJ2-5; 9 bases fit TRBD1. CDR1 and CDR2 from the germline V gene are KGHSH and LQKENI. The CDR3 spans 16 residues. V lost 3 bases, J lost 2 bases, and 7 bases stayed unmatched.

The chain combines TRBV27 with TRBJ1-2; D perhaps matches TRBD1 (5 bases). CDR1 and CDR2 from the germline V gene are MNHEY and SMNVEV (reference sequence). The CDR3 is made up of 14 amino acids. V lost 4 bases, J lost 2 bases, and 11 bases lay in between. CDR3 in amino acids: CASSSGLRNYGYTF. The CDR3, as DNA: TGTGCCAGCAGTTCGGGACTGAGAAACTATGGCTACACCTTC.

This sequence joins TRBV30 and TRBJ1-1; 7 bases agree with TRBD1. The ends lost 0 bases at V and 4 bases at J; junction bases unmatched: 14. In germline, CDR1 is GTSNPN, CDR2 SVGIG (reference sequence). This CDR3 comprises 17 residues. This chain's CDR3 is CAWSVGSWGQQFTEAFF. Written as DNA, the CDR3 is TGTGCCTGGAGTGTAGGAAGTTGGGGACAGCAATTCACTGAAGCTTTCTTT.

The chain uses TRBV5-1 and TRBJ2-2, with TRBD2 matching 7 bases. The CDR3 runs to 15 residues. Germline V CDR1 and CDR2: SGHRS, YFSETQ. Trimming cost V 0 bases and J 6 bases; bases outside gene matches: 5. CDR3 residues: CASSLVAGAAGELFF. The CDR3 bases are TGCGCCAGCAGCTTGGTTGCGGGAGCGGCCGGGGAGCTGTTTTTT.

The V and J genes are TRBV7-2 and TRBJ2-3, with TRBD1 matching over 7 bases. From germline, CDR1 is SGHTA and CDR2 FQGNSA. The V segment lost 1 base and the J segment 1 base; nucleotides outside the gene matches: 5. This CDR3 spans 16 amino acids. The CDR3 spells CASSLDPGGGTDTQYF. The CDR3 DNA reads as TGTGCCAGCAGCTTAGATCCAGGGGGTGGCACAGATACGCAGTATTTT.